Following are 11 T cell receptor beta chains from one sample sequenced in a study of T cell responses to AZD1222 COVID-19 vaccine. Method: immunoSEQ multiplex PCR; TCRdb's copy keeps in-frame clones and lacks some. Counted here are under 200,000 clones, roughly nine tenths occurring once; the ten biggest clones make up over 1.5%. Sequenced material: peripheral blood, taken on day 0 of AZD1222 vaccination. Source of these receptors: an adult in good health.

The rearrangement links TRBV10-2 to TRBJ1-4; D uncertain. The CDR3 totals 15 residues. Trimming removed 1 base at V and 4 bases at J, with 10 bases between. Germline CDR1 WSHSY, CDR2 SAAADI. CDR3 bases: TGCGCCAGCAGTGAGTGGCCAGGCGGTAATGAAAAACTGTTTTTT. Its protein is CASSEWPGGNEKLFF.

The CDR3 loop reads CASSQEGSLNTEAFF. Here the CDR3 DNA reads TGCGCCAGCAGCCAAGAGGGGTCCTTGAACACTGAAGCTTTCTTT. This chain joins TRBV4-3 and TRBJ1-1; no clear D. Trimming shortened V by 0 bases and J by 0 bases, and 8 bases separated the two germline ends. The CDR3 covers 15 residues. In germline, CDR1 is LGHNA, CDR2 YSLEER.

This clone was detected a few times. Other DNA sequences in this specimen translate into the identical CDR3. This chain joins TRBV10-3 and TRBJ1-1; 9 nucleotides line up with TRBD1. Per the germline V gene, CDR1 is ENHRY and CDR2 is SYGVKD. V gave up 2 bases and J gave up 0 bases; unmatched junction bases: 4. This CDR3 spans 16 amino acids. This CDR3 reads CAISEPGQGLNTEAFF. CDR3 sequence (DNA): TGTGCCATCAGTGAGCCGGGACAGGGACTGAACACTGAAGCTTTCTTT.

The chain recombines TRBV7-3 with TRBJ2-3, with a tentative D call TRBD2 (6 bases). CDR3 size: 17 residues. The V gene's germline CDR1 is SGHTA and CDR2 FQGTGA. Trimming took 2 bases from V and 1 from J, leaving 16 bases between them. CDR3 nucleotides: TGTGCCAGCAGCTTAGGGTTAGGACGGAGGGGCACAGATACGCAGTATTTT. Residues: CASSLGLGRRGTDTQYF.

This sequence joins TRBV7-2 and TRBJ1-3; D is unresolved. Germline V gene data show CDR1 as SGHTA and CDR2 as FQGNSA. This CDR3 is 12 amino acids long. Trimming pared 6 bases from V and 10 bases from J, leaving 13 bases between. CDR3 DNA sequence: TGTGCCAGCAGGGGGAGAGGGAAAACCATATATTTT. Translating it yields CASRGRGKTIYF.

V and J are TRBV19 and TRBJ1-5; no reliable D call. Per the germline V gene, CDR1 is LNHDA and CDR2 is SQIVND (reference sequence). V was shortened by 8 bases and J by 2 bases, with 13 bases between the two germline ends. The CDR3 length is 14 residues. The CDR3 sequence: CASRHRGGNQPQHF. Here the CDR3 DNA reads TGTGCCAGTCGCCATAGAGGTGGCAATCAGCCCCAGCATTTT.

The genes are TRBV6-2 or TRBV6-3 and TRBJ1-1, with 7 bases matching TRBD1. Germline CDR1 and CDR2: MNHEY and SVGEGT. The ends lost 1 base at V and 5 bases at J; junction bases unmatched: 4. The CDR3 covers 14 residues. The CDR3 DNA follows: TGTGCCAGCAGTTACTTTACAGGGGAGACTGAAGCTTTCTTT. Protein product: CASSYFTGETEAFF.

V usage is TRBV10-3 and J usage is TRBJ2-7; 8 bases map to TRBD1. Losses at the gene ends were 6 bases for V and 3 bases for J; bases not matched to a gene: 13. Germline CDR1 is ENHRY and CDR2 is SYGVKD. This CDR3 has 16 amino acids. CDR3 loop: CAISDFTGGRDYEQYF. In DNA, the CDR3 is TGTGCCATCAGCGATTTTACAGGGGGGCGCGACTACGAGCAGTACTTC.

The gene calls are TRBV28 and TRBJ1-1; TRBD1 aligns across 12 bases. Germline V CDR1 and CDR2: MDHEN, SYDVKM. The CDR3 spans 17 residues. V shed 1 base and J 0 bases; nucleotides not matched to a gene: 3. CDR3 loop: CASSLSGTGGLNTEAFF. Written as DNA, the CDR3 is TGTGCCAGCAGTTTATCGGGGACAGGGGGCCTGAACACTGAAGCTTTCTTT.

V usage is TRBV20-1 and J usage is TRBJ1-2; D ambiguous. The germline gives CDR1 DFQATT, CDR2 SNEGSKA (reference sequence). The V end lost 3 bases, the J end lost 0 bases, and 14 bases lay between the germline ends. The CDR3 runs to 15 residues. Written as DNA, the CDR3 is TGCAGTGCTAGTGTGTATGAGTGGACTAACTATGGCTACACCTTC. Amino acids: CSASVYEWTNYGYTF.

The chain joins TRBV7-2 to TRBJ1-2, with TRBD1 matching over 8 bases. Germline V gives CDR1 SGHTA, CDR2 FQGNSA. The CDR3 runs 15 residues. Trimming at V came to 1 base and at J to 3 bases, leaving 4 bases not matched to a gene. This chain's CDR3 is CASSLGQGADYGYTF. The CDR3 region has the DNA TGTGCCAGCAGCTTAGGCCAGGGGGCAGACTATGGCTACACCTTC.